Following are 31 T cell receptor beta chains from one sample sequenced in a study of blood T cell repertoires in COVID-19. Produced via immunoSEQ multiplex PCR; TCRdb's table is partial and in-frame only. The sample has approximately 230,000 clones, roughly 85% seen once; the top ten hold under 4%. Sequencing was done on a sample of peripheral blood. The origin of the receptors is a man between 18 and 29 years old with active or convalescent COVID-19.

The chain is built from TRBV15 and TRBJ1-1, with D possibly TRBD1 on 6 matching bases. The germline V gene has CDR1 LNHNV and CDR2 YYDKDF (reference sequence). The CDR3 is made up of 13 amino acids. The V end was cut by 9 bases, the J end by 2 bases, with 13 bases between. CDR3 in amino acids: CATKGTSNTEAFF. The CDR3, as DNA: TGTGCCACTAAGGGGACATCTAACACTGAAGCTTTCTTT.

This chain joins TRBV18 and TRBJ1-5; the D gene is possibly TRBD1 (5 bases). CDR3 length: 14 residues. The V end was cut by 6 bases, the J end by 0 bases, with 9 bases between. In germline, CDR1 is KGHSH, CDR2 LQKENI. The CDR3 nucleotides read TGTGCCAGCTCCCTAACAGGTAGCAATCAGCCCCAGCATTTT. The encoded protein is CASSLTGSNQPQHF.

V and J are TRBV4-3 and TRBJ2-3; TRBD1 matches at 8 bases. CDR3 length equals 16 residues. Unmatched junction bases numbered 4, after V lost 1 base and J lost 1 base. From germline, CDR1 is LGHNA and CDR2 YSLEER. The CDR3 loop is CASSQGQGLGTDTQYF. The DNA of the CDR3 is TGCGCCAGCAGCCAAGGACAGGGGCTCGGCACAGATACGCAGTATTTT.

In this sample, this clone turned up once. The chain employs TRBV27 and TRBJ1-6; tentative D call: TRBD1 (6 bases). Germline assignment: CDR1 MNHEY and CDR2 SMNVEV (reference sequence). The ends were cut back, 6 bases at V and 3 bases at J, with 9 bases in the middle. The CDR3 contains 14 residues. The CDR3 reads CASSLDSYNSPLHF. CDR3 in DNA: TGTGCCAGCAGCTTGGACAGCTATAATTCACCCCTCCACTTT.

This chain connects TRBV5-1 to TRBJ2-1; D perhaps matches TRBD1 (6 bases). Germline V CDR1 and CDR2: SGHRS, YFSETQ. Trimming took 4 bases from V and 2 from J, leaving 16 bases between them. There are 16 residues in the CDR3. The CDR3 reads CASSRIGRDTYNEQFF. The CDR3 DNA reads as TGCGCCAGCAGCCGCATCGGCCGGGACACCTACAATGAGCAGTTCTTC.

Here the CDR3 reads CATSQTPLAGGLDTQYF. CDR3 sequence (DNA): TGTGCCACCAGTCAGACCCCACTAGCGGGGGGTTTAGATACGCAGTATTTT. The V gene is TRBV24-1, the J gene TRBJ2-3, with 12 bases fitting TRBD2. V lost 6 bases and J lost 5; bases outside the gene matches: 11. The CDR3 totals 17 residues. Germline lookup yields CDR1 KGHDR and CDR2 SFDVKD.

The V call is TRBV2, the J call TRBJ1-5, with 7 bases aligning to TRBD1. Per germline, CDR1 SNHLY and CDR2 FYNNEI. The CDR3 is 13 amino acids. V lost 2 bases, J lost 5 bases, and 0 bases stayed unmatched. DNA for the CDR3: TGTGCCAGCAGTGAACAGGGGGATCAGCCCCAGCATTTT. Translation gives CASSEQGDQPQHF. Variable domain in full (rest from reference TRBV2 and TRBJ1-5): EPEVTQTPSHQVTQMGQEVILRCVPISNHLYFYWYRQILGQKVEFLVSFYNNEISEKSEIFDDQFSVERPDGSNFTLKIRSTKLEDSAMYFCASSEQGDQPQHFGDGTRLSIL.

This clone was counted a single time. The chain recombines TRBV9 with TRBJ1-2; the match to TRBD1 covers 8 bases. CDR1 SGDLS and CDR2 YYNGEE come from the germline V gene. This CDR3 region has 15 residues. V shed 4 bases and J 5 bases; nucleotides not matched to a gene: 10. The DNA for the CDR3 is TGTGCCAGCAGCATATACGGGACAGGCCCTTATGGCTACACCTTC. Amino acid sequence: CASSIYGTGPYGYTF. Full variable domain (rest looked up from reference TRBV9 and TRBJ1-2): DSGVTQTPKHLITATGQRVTLRCSPRSGDLSVYWYQQSLDQGLQFLIQYYNGEERAKGNILERFSAQQFPDLHSELNLSSLELGDSALYFCASSIYGTGPYGYTFGSGTRLTVV.

The rearrangement uses TRBV7-2 and TRBJ2-1; D ambiguous. Trimming stripped 7 bases from V and 1 base from J, with 14 bases between. Germline CDR1 and CDR2: SGHTA and FQGNSA. This CDR3 has 15 residues. CDR3 nucleotide sequence: TGTGCCAGCACTCCGGGTGCGATGTCCTACAATGAGCAGTTCTTC. This encodes CASTPGAMSYNEQFF.

This clone was observed a single time. This specimen includes other DNA sequences encoding the same CDR3. The chain links TRBV18 to TRBJ1-1, with D unresolved. Between the trimmed V and J ends, which lost 3 bases and 2 bases, there was a span of 10 bases. Germline V gene sequence: CDR1 KGHSH, CDR2 LQKENI. The CDR3 covers 14 residues. The CDR3 reads CASSPSGRNTEAFF. CDR3 in DNA: TGTGCCAGCTCACCGAGCGGGAGAAACACTGAAGCTTTCTTT.

The chain joins TRBV10-3 to TRBJ2-1; 10 bases map to TRBD1. Trimming at V came to 5 bases and at J to 2 bases, leaving 6 bases not matched to a gene. The CDR3 covers 16 residues. Germline V CDR1 and CDR2: ENHRY, SYGVKD. As DNA, the CDR3 is TGTGCCATCAGTCGACAGGGGGCAGGAACCTACAATGAGCAGTTCTTC. It translates to CAISRQGAGTYNEQFF.

The V gene is TRBV30, the J gene TRBJ1-2; 9 nucleotides match TRBD1. Trimming cost V 1 base and J 4 bases; bases outside gene matches: 7. The CDR3 loop spans 15 amino acids. Germline values: CDR1 GTSNPN, CDR2 SVGIG (reference sequence). The CDR3: CAWSGDREDFYGYTF. Written as DNA, the CDR3 is TGTGCCTGGAGTGGGGACAGGGAGGATTTCTATGGCTACACCTTC.

The rearrangement joins TRBV12-5 to TRBJ1-5, with 8 bases fitting TRBD1. Germline CDR1 is LGHNT and CDR2 is FRNRAP. V trimming: 5 bases; J trimming: 7 bases; junction bases outside the gene matches: 7. CDR3 length: 14 residues. The CDR3 spells CASGPGTGRQPQHF. The CDR3 coding sequence is TGTGCTAGTGGTCCTGGGACAGGACGACAGCCCCAGCATTTT.

The rearrangement joins TRBV2 to TRBJ2-7; D is perhaps TRBD2 (5 bases). With 7 bases removed from V and 6 bases from J, the gap between germline ends came to 16 bases. From germline, CDR1 is SNHLY and CDR2 FYNNEI. The length of the CDR3 is 13 residues. The CDR3 here is CASKVLDSLEQYF. The CDR3 region has the DNA TGTGCCAGCAAGGTACTAGATTCCCTCGAGCAGTACTTC. The whole variable domain, remainder taken from reference TRBV2 and TRBJ2-7, is EPEVTQTPSHQVTQMGQEVILRCVPISNHLYFYWYRQILGQKVEFLVSFYNNEISEKSEIFDDQFSVERPDGSNFTLKIRSTKLEDSAMYFCASKVLDSLEQYFGPGTRLTVT.

V gene TRBV5-8 combines with J gene TRBJ1-5; D is ambiguous. CDR3 length equals 13 residues. Germline CDR1 and CDR2: SGHTS and YDEGEE. V shed 1 base and J shed 3 bases, with 5 bases lying between them. DNA for the CDR3: TGTGCCAGCAGCTTGACATCCAATCAGCCCCAGCATTTT. This sequence encodes CASSLTSNQPQHF.

J is TRBJ2-1 and V is TRBV4-3; possible D gene TRBD2, 5 bases. The V end lost 1 base, the J end lost 2 bases, and 12 bases lay between the germline ends. CDR1 and CDR2 from the germline V gene are LGHNA and YSLEER. The CDR3 has 16 residues. The CDR3 sequence: CASSQVRSDPYNEQFF. CDR3 coding DNA: TGCGCCAGCAGCCAAGTCCGTAGCGATCCCTACAATGAGCAGTTCTTC.

The chain carries TRBV4-3 and TRBJ1-1; D is perhaps TRBD1 (6 bases). Germline V gives CDR1 LGHNA, CDR2 YSLEER. The CDR3 covers 15 residues. Trimming took off 1 base at V and 1 base at J, with 10 bases between the two ends. CDR3 sequence (DNA): TGCGCCAGCAGCCAAGGGATGGACAGGAACACTGAAGCTTTCTTT. Its protein product is CASSQGMDRNTEAFF.

The gene calls are TRBV6-1 and TRBJ1-1; D is unresolved. The V and J ends lost 2 bases and 0 bases respectively, with 7 bases between them. The germline gives CDR1 MNHNS, CDR2 SASEGT. The CDR3 spans 14 residues. As DNA, the CDR3 is TGTGCCAGCAGTGAAAGAGGGATGAACACTGAAGCTTTCTTT. Translating gives CASSERGMNTEAFF.

The genes are TRBV5-1 and TRBJ2-1, with TRBD2 matching over 7 bases. With V trimmed by 5 bases and J by 4 bases, 3 bases remained unmatched. CDR3 length equals 13 residues. CDR1 and CDR2 from the germline V gene are SGHRS and YFSETQ. The chain's CDR3 is CASRGEGYNEQFF. CDR3 nucleotides: TGCGCCAGCAGAGGGGAGGGGTACAATGAGCAGTTCTTC.

V gene TRBV27 combines with J gene TRBJ2-7; tentative D call: TRBD2 (5 bases). The CDR3 consists of 11 residues. CDR1 is MNHEY, CDR2 SMNVEV, per germline (reference sequence). Trimming took 5 bases from V and 3 from J, leaving 5 bases between them. DNA of the CDR3: TGTGCCAGCAGTGACTACTACGAGCAGTACTTC. It encodes CASSDYYEQYF.

This sequence joins TRBV5-6 and TRBJ1-5, with 8 bases lining up with TRBD1. With 2 bases clipped from V and 5 bases from J, the junction kept 3 bases outside the gene matches. CDR1 and CDR2 from the germline V gene are SGHDT and YYEEEE. The CDR3 consists of 14 residues. CDR3 sequence: CASSFGQGYQPQHF. CDR3 DNA sequence: TGTGCCAGCAGCTTTGGACAGGGATATCAGCCCCAGCATTTT. Looking up the rest from reference TRBV5-6 and TRBJ1-5 gives the full variable domain: DAGVTQSPTHLIKTRGQQVTLRCSPKSGHDTVSWYQQALGQGPQFIFQYYEEEERQRGNFPDRFSGHQFPNYSSELNVNALLLGDSALYLCASSFGQGYQPQHFGDGTRLSIL.

This sequence joins TRBV30 and TRBJ1-1, with 11 bases fitting TRBD1. V was pared by 2 bases and J by 5 bases, with 7 bases of the junction left unmatched. Germline lookup yields CDR1 GTSNPN and CDR2 SVGIG (reference sequence). The CDR3 totals 15 residues. CDR3 DNA sequence: TGTGCCTGGAGTAGGGGACAGGGGGGCCGAACTGAAGCTTTCTTT. Translation: CAWSRGQGGRTEAFF.

The CDR3 DNA sequence: TGTGCCAGAAGCATTATAGACAGGGTTTTACGGCGACAGCCCCAGCATTTT. It encodes CARSIIDRVLRRQPQHF. The chain recombines TRBV5-3 with TRBJ1-5; 7 nucleotides match TRBD1. TRBV5-3 is identified as an open reading frame with a role that is uncertain. Losses at the gene ends were 4 bases for V and 7 bases for J; bases not matched to a gene: 17. There are 17 residues in the CDR3.

J is TRBJ1-1 and V is TRBV7-2, with D uncertain. CDR1 is SGHTA, CDR2 FQGNSA, per germline. The CDR3 is 12 amino acids. V gave up 6 bases and J gave up 6 bases, with 11 bases separating them. The CDR3 sequence: CASRSEVAEAFF. In DNA form, the CDR3 reads TGTGCCAGCAGGTCGGAGGTGGCTGAAGCTTTCTTT.

V usage is TRBV28 and J usage is TRBJ1-6; D is undetermined. Between the trimmed V and J ends, which lost 10 bases and 8 bases, there was a span of 18 bases. This CDR3 contains 14 residues. CDR1 and CDR2 from the germline V gene are MDHEN and SYDVKM. The CDR3 protein is CATFPQRPYSPLHF. The CDR3 DNA reads as TGTGCCACCTTTCCGCAGCGGCCGTATTCACCCCTCCACTTT. Full variable domain (remainder filled in from reference TRBV28 and TRBJ1-6): DVKVTQSSRYLVKRTGEKVFLECVQDMDHENMFWYRQDPGLGLRLIYFSYDVKMKEKGDIPEGYSVSREKKERFSLILESASTNQTSMYLCATFPQRPYSPLHFGNGTRLTVT.

The V and J genes are TRBV11-2 and TRBJ2-5, with TRBD2 identical over 9 bases. CDR1 is SGHAT and CDR2 is FQNNGV in the germline V gene. Trimming cost V 1 base and J 4 bases; bases outside gene matches: 16. The CDR3 totals 19 residues. CDR3 in amino acids: CASSLVPLAGPQWRETQYF. CDR3 DNA: TGTGCCAGCAGCTTAGTCCCGCTAGCGGGGCCACAATGGCGAGAGACCCAGTACTTC.

The rearrangement links TRBV28 to TRBJ2-7, with unresolved D. Germline lookup yields CDR1 MDHEN and CDR2 SYDVKM. The CDR3 has 13 residues. Deletions cut 5 bases from V and 3 bases from J, with 11 bases between. This chain's CDR3 is CASSPYSRYEQYF. The CDR3 coding sequence is TGTGCCAGCAGTCCCTATAGTCGCTACGAGCAGTACTTC.

The J gene is TRBJ1-4, the V gene TRBV28; perhaps TRBD1 as D (5 bases). The CDR3 consists of 14 residues. Trimming pared 2 bases from V and 4 bases from J, leaving 8 bases between. Germline-derived CDR1 and CDR2 are MDHEN and SYDVKM. In nucleotides, the CDR3 is TGTGCCAGCAGTTTAAGACAGATTAATGAAAAACTGTTTTTT. As protein: CASSLRQINEKLFF.

In DNA form, the CDR3 reads TGTGCCAGCAGCTTAGGTGGCGGGATAAGGGGAACTGAGCAGTTCTTC. Protein product: CASSLGGGIRGTEQFF. V and J are TRBV7-2 and TRBJ2-1; D perhaps matches TRBD2 (6 bases). V was trimmed by 1 base and J by 9 bases, leaving 19 bases between them. The CDR3 is 16 amino acids. Per the germline V gene, CDR1 is SGHTA and CDR2 is FQGNSA. Based on the CDR3 plus reference TRBV7-2 and TRBJ2-1, the full variable domain is GAGVSQSPSNKVTEKGKDVELRCDPISGHTALYWYRQSLGQGLEFLIYFQGNSAPDKSGLPSDRFSAERTGGSVSTLTIQRTQQEDSAVYLCASSLGGGIRGTEQFFGPGTRLTVL.

This chain links TRBV18 with TRBJ1-1, with a tentative D call TRBD1 (6 bases). Germline-derived CDR1 and CDR2 are KGHSH and LQKENI. The CDR3 runs 14 residues. V lost 0 bases, J lost 5 bases, and 10 bases lay in between. CDR3 amino acids: CASSPPQGRTEAFF. The CDR3 DNA is TGTGCCAGCTCACCACCACAGGGTAGAACTGAAGCTTTCTTT.

The chain recombines TRBV6-5 with TRBJ1-2; tentatively, D is TRBD1 (5 bases). The CDR3 length is 15 residues. Trimming left V 7 bases short and J 2 bases short, with 17 bases between. Germline CDR1 is MNHEY and CDR2 is SVGAGI. The chain's CDR3 is CASTPRGRTNYGYTF. For the CDR3, the DNA is TGTGCCAGCACCCCGCGGGGCAGGACCAACTATGGCTACACCTTC.